A selection of T cell receptor beta chains follows, all from one sample in a study of cytomegalovirus exposure and HLA in healthy donors. The data were produced by immunoSEQ multiplex PCR, yet TCRdb's version contains in-frame clones alone and is incomplete. This table has roughly 200,000 clones, about 81% appearing once. Specimen: PBMCs. These receptor sequences come from a woman in her twenties or thirties in good health and CMV-seronegative. Each CDR3 is given with its conserved first and last residue. The order of the fields is D gene, V gene, J gene, clone size, CDR3 protein, CDR3 DNA. D genes are given only for firm matches. Only part of the rows carry a size: once, few, many, or a class if the clone is expanded.

D gene: TRBD2; V gene: TRBV5-1; J gene: TRBJ2-3; clone size: .; CDR3 protein: CASSLPSGDTDTQYF; CDR3 DNA: TGCGCCAGCAGCTTACCTAGCGGGGACACAGATACGCAGTATTTT
D gene: TRBD1; V gene: TRBV2; J gene: TRBJ1-1; clone size: few; CDR3 protein: CASSNRDRGAFF; CDR3 DNA: TGTGCCAGCAGCAATAGGGACAGAGGAGCTTTCTTT
D gene: TRBD1; V gene: TRBV27; J gene: TRBJ2-7; clone size: .; CDR3 protein: CASSSWDRGPEQYF; CDR3 DNA: TGTGCCAGCAGTTCCTGGGACAGGGGGCCCGAGCAGTACTTC
D gene: .; V gene: TRBV5-1; J gene: TRBJ2-7; clone size: .; CDR3 protein: CASSLGTKGSEQYF; CDR3 DNA: TGCGCCAGCAGCTTGGGTACAAAAGGGAGCGAGCAGTACTTC
D gene: .; V gene: TRBV21-1; J gene: TRBJ1-1; clone size: once; CDR3 protein: CASSKVLTAVRQAFF; CDR3 DNA: TGTGCCAGCAGCAAAGTCCTCACGGCCGTGAGGCAAGCTTTCTTT
D gene: TRBD2; V gene: TRBV5-4; J gene: TRBJ2-1; clone size: .; CDR3 protein: CASSPRTSGGYNEQFF; CDR3 DNA: TGTGCCAGCAGCCCGCGGACTAGCGGGGGGTACAATGAGCAGTTCTTC
D gene: TRBD1; V gene: TRBV19; J gene: TRBJ2-5; clone size: .; CDR3 protein: CASSTTGESQYF; CDR3 DNA: TGTGCCAGTAGTACCACAGGGGAGAGCCAGTACTTC
D gene: TRBD2; V gene: TRBV19; J gene: TRBJ2-7; clone size: .; CDR3 protein: CASSQSGTGRATEQYF; CDR3 DNA: TGTGCCAGTAGCCAATCCGGGACCGGGAGGGCTACTGAGCAGTACTTC
D gene: TRBD1; V gene: TRBV6-6; J gene: TRBJ1-2; clone size: .; CDR3 protein: CASSPAGQFYGYTF; CDR3 DNA: TGTGCCAGCAGCCCGGCGGGACAGTTCTATGGCTACACCTTC
D gene: .; V gene: TRBV5-1; J gene: TRBJ1-6; clone size: .; CDR3 protein: CASSPTIQVGLNNSPLHF; CDR3 DNA: TGCGCCAGCAGCCCGACAATACAGGTGGGACTAAATAATTCACCCCTCCACTTT
D gene: TRBD1; V gene: TRBV5-5; J gene: TRBJ1-2; clone size: .; CDR3 protein: CASRVQGGYYGYTF; CDR3 DNA: TGTGCCAGCAGGGTCCAGGGGGGATACTATGGCTACACCTTC
D gene: .; V gene: TRBV19; J gene: TRBJ2-7; clone size: .; CDR3 protein: CASSTGLGYEQYF; CDR3 DNA: TGTGCCAGTAGTACGGGGTTGGGGTACGAGCAGTACTTC
D gene: TRBD1; V gene: TRBV5-8; J gene: TRBJ2-6; clone size: many; CDR3 protein: CASTGTGRGGANVLTF; CDR3 DNA: TGTGCCAGCACCGGGACAGGGAGAGGCGGGGCCAACGTCCTGACTTTC
D gene: TRBD1; V gene: TRBV6-5; J gene: TRBJ2-7; clone size: few; CDR3 protein: CASSYGGQGNEQYF; CDR3 DNA: TGTGCCAGCAGTTACGGGGGACAGGGCAACGAGCAGTACTTC
D gene: .; V gene: TRBV5-1; J gene: TRBJ2-2; clone size: .; CDR3 protein: CASSLDRAGGELFF; CDR3 DNA: TGCGCCAGCAGCTTGGACAGGGCTGGCGGGGAGCTGTTTTTT
D gene: .; V gene: TRBV5-1; J gene: TRBJ2-7; clone size: .; CDR3 protein: CASSLVVAHEQYF; CDR3 DNA: TGCGCCAGCAGCTTGGTTGTGGCCCACGAGCAGTACTTC
D gene: TRBD2; V gene: TRBV5-4; J gene: TRBJ2-6; clone size: .; CDR3 protein: CASSTNRAGGPGANVLTF; CDR3 DNA: TGTGCCAGCAGCACGAACAGGGCGGGAGGGCCTGGGGCCAACGTCCTGACTTTC